This T cell receptor (beta chain) was sequenced during a study of T cell responses to AZD1222 COVID-19 vaccine. General observations from the study: Within unmutated variant regions lay the reported targets of nearly half of spike-specific TCRs.

Details on this clone: Its antigen is unknown.

The CDR3 runs to 13 residues. The germline gives CDR1 KGHSH, CDR2 LQKENI. V gave up 4 bases and J gave up 8 bases, with 11 bases separating them. Generated by immunoSEQ multiplex PCR, the TCRdb table keeps only in-frame clones and is missing some. The table records 180,000 or so clones, roughly 93% of them present only once. The source of this sequence is an adult who received the MenACWY meningococcal vaccine as a control. The sample consisted of peripheral blood, taken 28 days after the second dose of the MenACWY control vaccine. The chain recombines TRBV18 with TRBJ1-4; perhaps TRBD1 as D (5 bases). The CDR3 sequence: CASSLGLGEKLFF. In nucleotides, the CDR3 is TGTGCCAGCTCACTGGGGCTAGGCGAAAAACTGTTTTTT. The full variable domain, with the rest looked up from reference TRBV18 and TRBJ1-4, is NAGVMQNPRHLVRRRGQEARLRCSPMKGHSHVYWYRQLPEEGLKFMVYLQKENIIDESGMPKERFSAEFPKEGPSILRIQQVVRGDSAAYFCASSLGLGEKLFFGSGTQLSVL.